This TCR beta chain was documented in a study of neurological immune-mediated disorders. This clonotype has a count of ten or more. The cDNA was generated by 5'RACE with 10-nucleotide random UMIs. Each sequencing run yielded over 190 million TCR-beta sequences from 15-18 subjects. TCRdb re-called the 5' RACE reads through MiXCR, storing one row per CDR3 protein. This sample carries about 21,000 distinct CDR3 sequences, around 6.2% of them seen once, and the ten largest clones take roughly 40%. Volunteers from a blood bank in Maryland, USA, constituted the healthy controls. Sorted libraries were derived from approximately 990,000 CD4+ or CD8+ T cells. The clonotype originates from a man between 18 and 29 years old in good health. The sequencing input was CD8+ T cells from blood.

The CDR3 DNA reads TGTGCCAGCAGTCACACCGGGGACAGGGGAGCGGAGACCCAGTACTTC. Protein product: CASSHTGDRGAETQYF. V usage is TRBV6-5 and J usage is TRBJ2-5; TRBD1 agrees at 10 bases. J lost 5 bases, V lost 5 bases, and 11 bases had no gene match. The CDR3 covers 16 residues. Germline values: CDR1 MNHEY, CDR2 SVGAGI.